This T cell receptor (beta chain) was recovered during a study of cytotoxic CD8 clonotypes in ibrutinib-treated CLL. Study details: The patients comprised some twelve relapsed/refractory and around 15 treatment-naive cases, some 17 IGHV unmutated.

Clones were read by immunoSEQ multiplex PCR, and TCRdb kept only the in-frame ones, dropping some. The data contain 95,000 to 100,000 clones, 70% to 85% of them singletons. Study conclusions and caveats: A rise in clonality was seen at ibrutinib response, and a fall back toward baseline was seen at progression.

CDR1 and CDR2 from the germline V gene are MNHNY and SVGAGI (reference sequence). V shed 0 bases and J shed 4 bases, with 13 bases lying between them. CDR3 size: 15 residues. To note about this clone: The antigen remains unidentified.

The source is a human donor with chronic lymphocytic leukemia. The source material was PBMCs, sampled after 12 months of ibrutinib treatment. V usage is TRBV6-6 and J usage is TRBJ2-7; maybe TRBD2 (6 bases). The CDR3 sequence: CASSYSAGRQYEQYF. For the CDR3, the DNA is TGTGCCAGCAGTTACTCGGCGGGGCGCCAATACGAGCAGTACTTC.